This T cell receptor (beta chain) was sequenced in a study of cytomegalovirus exposure and HLA in healthy donors. Whole-study results and caveats: Being productive about 87% or about 30% of the time was typical of most TCR beta V segments in an earlier analysis. Immune exposure information available was restricted to CMV serostatus. Several V segments, TRBV6-2 and TRBV6-3 among them, could not be told apart and were dropped.

Details on this clone: Antigen: not known.

The J segment lost 5 bases and the V segment lost 2 bases, leaving 0 bases of the junction unmatched. This CDR3 region has 13 residues. Germline assignment: CDR1 SGDLS and CDR2 YYNGEE. The PCR ran on 60 Vbeta and 13 Jbeta primers. Produced via immunoSEQ multiplex PCR; TCRdb's table is partial and in-frame only. The data contain roughly 140,000 clones, 77% of them singletons. The TCR comes from a woman aged 50 to 65 in good health and CMV-seronegative. This rearrangement joins TRBV9 to TRBJ2-5, with 10 bases matching TRBD1. The sequenced material came from PBMCs. This CDR3 reads CASSVGQGETQYF. The DNA for the CDR3 is TGTGCCAGCAGCGTGGGACAGGGGGAGACCCAGTACTTC.